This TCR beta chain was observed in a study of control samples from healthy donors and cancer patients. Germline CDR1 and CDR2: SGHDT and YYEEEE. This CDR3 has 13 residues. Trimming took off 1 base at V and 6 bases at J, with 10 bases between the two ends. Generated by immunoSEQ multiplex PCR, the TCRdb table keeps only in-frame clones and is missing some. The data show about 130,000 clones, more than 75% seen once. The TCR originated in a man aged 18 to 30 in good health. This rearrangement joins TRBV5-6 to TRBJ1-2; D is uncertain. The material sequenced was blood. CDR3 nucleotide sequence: TGTGCCAGCAGCTTGTCGTTCGGGGATGGCTACACCTTC. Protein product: CASSLSFGDGYTF.